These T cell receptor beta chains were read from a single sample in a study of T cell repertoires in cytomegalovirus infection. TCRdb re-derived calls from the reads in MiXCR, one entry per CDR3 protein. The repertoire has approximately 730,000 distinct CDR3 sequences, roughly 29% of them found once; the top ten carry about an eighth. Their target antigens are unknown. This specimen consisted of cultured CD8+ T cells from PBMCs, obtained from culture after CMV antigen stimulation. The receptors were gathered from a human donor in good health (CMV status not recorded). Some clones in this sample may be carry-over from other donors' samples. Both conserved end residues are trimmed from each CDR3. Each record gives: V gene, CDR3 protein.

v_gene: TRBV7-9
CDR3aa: ASSHPERGVTDTQY

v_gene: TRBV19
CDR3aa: ATLGAEWGTQY

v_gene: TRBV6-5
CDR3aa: ASSSGLGGGEF

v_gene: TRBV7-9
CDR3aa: ASSFPGGPGYNEQF

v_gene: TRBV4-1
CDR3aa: ASSLSGGSQPQH

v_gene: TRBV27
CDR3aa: ASSLWGNQPQH

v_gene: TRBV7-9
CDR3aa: ASSVSSGPYNEQF

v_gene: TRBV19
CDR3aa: ASSIWVRGLPIQSYEQY

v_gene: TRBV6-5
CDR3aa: ASSYGVRNTEAF

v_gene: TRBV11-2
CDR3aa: ASSLVRSSGLRATNEKLF

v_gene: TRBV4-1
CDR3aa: ASSQTGTGELF

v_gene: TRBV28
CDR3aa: ASSSGTGATDTQY